The 8 T cell receptor beta chains in this list originate from one sample, sequenced in a study of regulatory T cells in long-lasting Graves disease. Libraries of TCR beta came from iRepertoire HTBI primers plus Arm-PCR of CDR3 regions. From the multiplex PCR reads, TCRdb called clonotypes with MiXCR, one entry per CDR3 protein. The table has roughly 530,000 distinct CDR3 sequences, about 16% seen once. The time point was: newly diagnosed GD, antithyroid drugs for less than 3 months. The TCR library was prepared using RNA isolated from PBMCs. The same sample was also studied in work on T cells in Graves' hyperthyroidism and ophthalmopathy.

Sequenced here: peripheral blood mononuclear cells (PBMCs), sampled at new diagnosis, from a patient treated with antithyroid drugs. The receptors come from a woman aged 35 to 60 with Graves disease.

This clonotype appeared a single time. A read error may account for a junction end that differs from germline. The chain couples TRBV7-8 to TRBJ1-6; 9 bases agree with TRBD1. The germline gives CDR1 SGHVS, CDR2 FQNEAQ. The CDR3 spans 18 residues. The DNA for the CDR3 is TGTGTCAGCAGCTTATCTACAGGGGGCGGTTGGAGTGCTTCACCCCTCCACTTT. It encodes CVSSLSTGGGWSASPLHF. Full variable domain (outside the CDR3, taken from reference TRBV7-8 and TRBJ1-6): GAGVSQSPRYKVAKRGQDVALRCDPISGHVSLFWYQQALGQGPEFLTYFQNEAQLDKSGLPSDRFFAERPEGSVSTLKIQRTQQEDSAVYLCVSSLSTGGGWSASPLHFGNGTRLTVT.

The sample holds many counts of this clonotype. The rearrangement joins TRBV6-2 or TRBV6-3 to TRBJ2-7; maybe TRBD2 (6 bases). CDR1 is MNHEY and CDR2 is SVGEGT in the germline V gene. Trimming took 6 bases from V and 3 from J, leaving 12 bases between them. The CDR3 has 13 residues. In DNA form, the CDR3 reads TGTGCCAGCAGCCAGCCGGGACTCTACGAGCAGTACTTC. This encodes CASSQPGLYEQYF.

This clonotype was detected ten times or more. The J gene is TRBJ1-6, the V gene TRBV3-1; 7 positions agree with TRBD1. CDR1 is LGHDT, CDR2 YNNKEL, per germline (reference sequence). This CDR3 is 15 amino acids long. The J segment lost 6 bases and the V segment lost 4 bases, leaving 6 bases of the junction unmatched. This CDR3 is CASSRRDSLNSPLHF. In nucleotides, the CDR3 is TGTGCCAGCAGCCGCCGGGACAGCCTTAATTCACCCCTCCACTTT. The whole variable domain, filled in from reference TRBV3-1 and TRBJ1-6, reads DTAVSQTPKYLVTQMGNDKSIKCEQNLGHDTMYWYKQDSKKFLKIMFSYNNKELIINETVPNRFSPKSPDKAHLNLHINSLELGDSAVYFCASSRRDSLNSPLHFGNGTRLTVT.

J is TRBJ1-5 and V is TRBV2; weak D call: TRBD1 (6 bases). CDR3 size: 15 residues. V dropped 7 bases and J dropped 5 bases, with 18 bases sitting between them. Germline CDR1 reads SNHLY; CDR2 reads FYNNEI. This CDR3 reads CASMTGWMSDQPQHF. CDR3 bases: TGTGCCAGCATGACAGGATGGATGAGTGATCAGCCCCAGCATTTT.

This clonotype occurred a few times. The conserved closing phenylalanine or tryptophan is absent in this CDR3, likely reflecting a read error. The chain recombines TRBV18 with TRBJ2-3; D unclear. Germline V gene data show CDR1 as KGHSH and CDR2 as LQKENI. The V gene lost 2 bases and the J gene lost 0 bases, with 6 bases spanning the gap. This CDR3 is built from 14 residues. The CDR3 sequence: CASSPTPSTDTQYL. CDR3 nucleotides: TGTGCCAGCTCACCAACTCCGAGCACAGATACGCAGTATCTT.

The chain uses TRBV19 and TRBJ1-1, with D possibly being TRBD1 (5 bases). CDR1 is LNHDA and CDR2 is SQIVND in the germline V gene (reference sequence). This CDR3 comprises 11 residues. The V gene lost 7 bases and the J gene lost 3 bases, with 6 bases spanning the gap. This chain's CDR3 is CASNRHTEAFF. The CDR3 DNA reads as TGTGCCAGTAACAGGCACACTGAAGCTTTCTTT.

V is TRBV27 and J is TRBJ1-4; perhaps TRBD1 as D (5 bases). The CDR3 covers 15 residues. Germline lookup yields CDR1 MNHEY and CDR2 SMNVEV (reference sequence). V shed 6 bases and J shed 7 bases, with 18 bases lying between them. The CDR3 region has the DNA TGTGCCAGCAGCTCCCGGGGAGGGGATGCTGAAAAACTGTTTTTT. Protein product: CASSSRGGDAEKLFF.

The chain is built from TRBV19 and TRBJ2-3; D is perhaps TRBD1 (6 bases). The V and J ends lost 5 bases and 2 bases respectively, with 17 bases between them. The CDR3 has 16 amino acids. Germline V CDR1 and CDR2: LNHDA, SQIVND (reference sequence). CDR3 sequence: CASSSPRWGPTDTQYF. For the CDR3, the DNA is TGTGCCAGTAGTTCCCCCAGGTGGGGGCCCACAGATACGCAGTATTTT.